These 3 T cell receptor beta chains share one sample of origin, sequenced in a study of identical twins. TCRdb recomputed calls from the 5' RACE reads with MiXCR, one row per CDR3 protein. The data hold approximately 700,000 distinct CDR3 sequences, with less than 7% observed a single time. The source material was naive T cells sorted from blood. Receptors originate from a man younger than 35 in good health.

This clonotype was recorded many times. The CDR3 nucleotides are TGTGCCAGCAGGGCCGGGACAGGGCGTACCTACGAGCAGTACTTC. This gives the protein CASRAGTGRTYEQYF. The chain is built from TRBV12-3 or TRBV12-4 and TRBJ2-7; 9 nucleotides agree with TRBD1. CDR3 size: 15 residues. With 6 bases clipped from V and 2 bases from J, the junction kept 8 bases outside the gene matches.

The gene calls are TRBV4-1 and TRBJ2-1, with D possibly being TRBD1 or TRBD2 (5 bases each). Trimming stripped 0 bases from V and 4 bases from J, with 16 bases between. The CDR3 contains 17 residues. The germline CDR1 and CDR2 sequences are MGHRA and YSYEKL. The CDR3 here is CASSQDLMGEPYNEQFF. The CDR3 coding sequence is TGCGCCAGCAGCCAAGATCTAATGGGGGAGCCATACAATGAGCAGTTCTTC.

The chain uses TRBV5-1 and TRBJ1-6; possible D gene TRBD1, 5 bases. V was pared by 3 bases and J by 12 bases, with 19 bases between. Germline V gives CDR1 SGHRS, CDR2 YFSETQ. This CDR3 has 15 amino acids. CDR3 residues: CASSSAGTESEPLHF. Written as DNA, the CDR3 is TGCGCCAGCAGCTCCGCCGGGACGGAGTCGGAACCCCTCCACTTT.